The rows below give T cell receptor beta chains drawn from one sample of a study of OX40 agonist ivuxolimab in advanced cancers. Sequencing used immunoSEQ multiplex PCR; TCRdb keeps in-frame clones, though not all of them. The data hold approximately 66,000 clones, with approximately 90% observed a single time. The sequenced sample was CD4+ or CD8+ T cells sorted from blood, obtained in a trial of the OX40 agonist ivuxolimab. The receptor source for this set is an adult with an advanced solid tumor such as melanoma, head and neck, liver or kidney cancer. Each CDR3 is given with its conserved first and last residue. A D gene is named only where the DNA matches it firmly. Size values are once, few and many counts, or a class for expanded clones, and some rows have none.

d_gene: -
j_gene: TRBJ1-6
abundance: -
v_gene: TRBV18
CDR3aa: CASSPRMPDGSPLHF
CDR3nt: TGTGCCAGCTCACCCAGGATGCCCGACGGTTCACCCCTCCACTTT

d_gene: -
j_gene: TRBJ2-1
abundance: -
v_gene: TRBV5-5
CDR3aa: CASSLVVGMTSYNEQFF
CDR3nt: TGTGCCAGCAGCTTGGTGGTAGGTATGACCTCCTACAATGAGCAGTTCTTC

d_gene: -
j_gene: TRBJ1-3
abundance: once
v_gene: TRBV5-1
CDR3aa: CASSLSRGAGNTIYF
CDR3nt: TGCGCCAGCAGCTTGTCCAGGGGCGCTGGAAACACCATATATTTT

d_gene: -
j_gene: TRBJ1-5
abundance: -
v_gene: TRBV19
CDR3aa: CASSIAPPGRDQPQHF
CDR3nt: TGTGCCAGTAGTATAGCGCCCCCCGGGAGAGACCAGCCCCAGCATTTT

d_gene: TRBD1
j_gene: TRBJ2-5
abundance: -
v_gene: TRBV4-1
CDR3aa: CASSQPGTGGETQYF
CDR3nt: TGCGCCAGCAGCCAACCAGGGACAGGGGGAGAGACCCAGTACTTC

d_gene: -
j_gene: TRBJ2-3
abundance: -
v_gene: TRBV5-1
CDR3aa: CASSLGGGPTDTQYF
CDR3nt: TGCGCCAGCAGCTTGGGGGGGGGCCCCACAGATACGCAGTATTTT

d_gene: TRBD2
j_gene: TRBJ2-7
abundance: -
v_gene: TRBV7-6
CDR3aa: CASSLGPSGGKYEQYF
CDR3nt: TGTGCCAGCAGCTTAGGACCTAGCGGGGGGAAGTACGAGCAGTACTTC

d_gene: -
j_gene: TRBJ1-5
abundance: -
v_gene: TRBV19
CDR3aa: CASKTPQTVTPQHF
CDR3nt: TGTGCCAGTAAAACCCCCCAGACGGTGACGCCCCAGCATTTT

d_gene: -
j_gene: TRBJ1-2
abundance: -
v_gene: TRBV19
CDR3aa: CASRSYSGGQWANYGYTF
CDR3nt: TGTGCCAGTAGATCCTATTCCGGAGGACAGTGGGCTAACTATGGCTACACCTTC

d_gene: -
j_gene: TRBJ1-3
abundance: -
v_gene: TRBV7-9
CDR3aa: CASSLSQPSSGNTIYF
CDR3nt: TGTGCCAGCAGCTTAAGCCAGCCCAGCTCTGGAAACACCATATATTTT

d_gene: TRBD1
j_gene: TRBJ1-5
abundance: -
v_gene: TRBV10-3
CDR3aa: CAISELGGTGSQPQHF
CDR3nt: TGTGCCATCAGTGAGTTGGGCGGGACAGGAAGTCAGCCCCAGCATTTT

d_gene: -
j_gene: TRBJ2-2
abundance: -
v_gene: TRBV19
CDR3aa: CASRDRGGLATGELFF
CDR3nt: TGTGCCAGTAGAGACCGCGGGGGCCTTGCCACCGGGGAGCTGTTTTTT

d_gene: TRBD2
j_gene: TRBJ2-3
abundance: -
v_gene: TRBV4-2
CDR3aa: CASSQVGSGVDTQYF
CDR3nt: TGTGCCAGCAGCCAAGTAGGTAGCGGGGTAGATACGCAGTATTTT

d_gene: TRBD1
j_gene: TRBJ1-1
abundance: -
v_gene: TRBV5-4
CDR3aa: CASSPDRANTEAFF
CDR3nt: TGTGCCAGCAGCCCCGACAGGGCGAACACTGAAGCTTTCTTT

d_gene: -
j_gene: TRBJ2-2
abundance: -
v_gene: TRBV2
CDR3aa: CASSPLRGHSGELFF
CDR3nt: TGTGCCAGCAGTCCCTTGCGGGGGCATTCCGGGGAGCTGTTTTTT

d_gene: -
j_gene: TRBJ1-3
abundance: -
v_gene: TRBV19
CDR3aa: CASSPESIGVRGNTIYF
CDR3nt: TGTGCCAGTAGTCCCGAATCCATCGGGGTGAGAGGAAACACCATATATTTT

d_gene: -
j_gene: TRBJ2-2
abundance: -
v_gene: TRBV7-9
CDR3aa: CASSLWENTGELFF
CDR3nt: TGTGCCAGCAGCTTATGGGAAAACACCGGGGAGCTGTTTTTT